This paragraph reports one TCR beta chain. The antigen remains undetermined. Per the germline V gene, CDR1 is LNHNV and CDR2 is YYDKDF (reference sequence). The CDR3 extends over 17 amino acids. The ends were cut back, 1 base at V and 0 bases at J, with 13 bases in the middle. These data are taken from a study of CD8+ T cells in alopecia areata. Findings and caveats of the study: Unlike in mice, where it was clearer, TCR sharing across patients was less clear, possibly HLA-related.

Sampling of alopecia areata patients yielded lesional scalp punch biopsies as well as peripheral blood. RNA, once extracted, was reverse transcribed into cDNA for use as the sequencing template. TCRdb's copy holds only in-frame clones and misses some; the assay was immunoSEQ multiplex PCR. The sample lists over 15,000 clones; around three fifths were seen once. Source: skin, taken at week 0. V and J are TRBV15 and TRBJ2-1, with D possibly called TRBD1 or TRBD2 (5 bases each). The clonotype comes from a human donor with alopecia areata. CDR3 sequence reads: CATSRVPWGSSYNEQFF. CDR3 bases: TGTGCCACCAGCAGAGTGCCCTGGGGGAGCTCCTACAATGAGCAGTTCTTC.